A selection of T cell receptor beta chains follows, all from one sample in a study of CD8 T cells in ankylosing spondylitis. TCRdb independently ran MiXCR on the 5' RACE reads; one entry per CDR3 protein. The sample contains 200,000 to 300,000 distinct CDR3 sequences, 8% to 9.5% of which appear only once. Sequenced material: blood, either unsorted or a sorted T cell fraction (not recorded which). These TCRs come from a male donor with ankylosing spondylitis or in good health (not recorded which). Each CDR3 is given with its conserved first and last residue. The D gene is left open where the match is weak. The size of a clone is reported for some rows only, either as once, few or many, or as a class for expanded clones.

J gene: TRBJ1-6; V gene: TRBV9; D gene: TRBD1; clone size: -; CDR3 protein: CASSPGGTVNSPLHF; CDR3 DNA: TGTGCCAGCAGCCCGGGAGGGACAGTCAATTCACCCCTCCACTTT
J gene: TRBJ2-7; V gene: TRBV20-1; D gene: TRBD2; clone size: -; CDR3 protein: CSARGLAGGYEQYF; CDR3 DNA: TGCAGTGCTAGAGGACTAGCGGGAGGTTACGAGCAGTACTTC
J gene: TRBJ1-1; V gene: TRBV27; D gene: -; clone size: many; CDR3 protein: CASSYPPLTEAFF; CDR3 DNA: TGTGCCAGCAGTTATCCACCCCTTACTGAAGCTTTCTTT
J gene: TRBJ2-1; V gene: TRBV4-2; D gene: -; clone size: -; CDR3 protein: CASSQDPVGVGSYNEQFF; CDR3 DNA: TGTGCCAGCAGCCAAGATCCTGTGGGGGTCGGGTCCTACAATGAGCAGTTCTTC
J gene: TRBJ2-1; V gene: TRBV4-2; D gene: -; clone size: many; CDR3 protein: CASSQETGNEQFF; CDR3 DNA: TGTGCCAGCAGCCAAGAGACAGGTAATGAGCAGTTCTTC
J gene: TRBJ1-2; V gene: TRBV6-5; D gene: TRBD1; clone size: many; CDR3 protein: CASSFPGTGTYGYTF; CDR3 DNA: TGTGCCAGCAGTTTCCCCGGGACAGGGACCTATGGCTACACCTTC
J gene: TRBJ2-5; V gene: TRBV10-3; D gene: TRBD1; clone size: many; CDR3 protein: CAISELGQGAGETQYF; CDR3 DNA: TGTGCCATCAGTGAGTTGGGACAGGGGGCCGGAGAGACCCAGTACTTC
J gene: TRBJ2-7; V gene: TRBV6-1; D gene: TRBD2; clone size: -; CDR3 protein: CASSEAGLAGGPLYEQYF; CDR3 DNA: TGTGCCAGCAGTGAAGCGGGGCTAGCGGGAGGACCACTCTACGAGCAGTACTTC
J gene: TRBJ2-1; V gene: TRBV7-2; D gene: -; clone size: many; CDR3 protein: CASSLGRGPPNEQFF; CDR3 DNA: TGTGCCAGCAGCTTAGGGAGGGGGCCCCCAAATGAGCAGTTCTTC
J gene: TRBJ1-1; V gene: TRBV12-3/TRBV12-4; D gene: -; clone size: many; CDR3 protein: CASSFGIGWTEAFF; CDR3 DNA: TGTGCCAGCAGTTTTGGGATAGGGTGGACTGAAGCTTTCTTT
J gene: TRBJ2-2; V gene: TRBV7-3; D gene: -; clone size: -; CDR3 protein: CASSSGGVPGELFF; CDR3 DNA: TGTGCCAGCAGCTCCGGAGGAGTCCCCGGGGAGCTGTTTTTT
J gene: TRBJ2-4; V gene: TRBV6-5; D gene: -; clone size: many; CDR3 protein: CASTQAGDIQYF; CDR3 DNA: TGTGCCAGCACGCAGGCAGGAGACATTCAGTACTTC
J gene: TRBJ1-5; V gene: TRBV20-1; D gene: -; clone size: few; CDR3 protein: CSAIYGNQPQHF; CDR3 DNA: TGCAGTGCTATTTACGGGAATCAGCCCCAGCATTTT
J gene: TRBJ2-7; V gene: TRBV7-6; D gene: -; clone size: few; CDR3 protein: CASSLVGRGSYEQYF; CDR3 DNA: TGTGCCAGCAGCTTAGTGGGTCGGGGTTCCTACGAGCAGTACTTC
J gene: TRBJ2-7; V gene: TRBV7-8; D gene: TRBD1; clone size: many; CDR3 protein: CASSSRRQGDYEQYF; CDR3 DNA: TGTGCCAGCAGCTCAAGGAGACAGGGGGATTACGAGCAGTACTTC
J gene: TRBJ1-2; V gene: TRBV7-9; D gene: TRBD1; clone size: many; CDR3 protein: CASSPGLGQELIYGYTF; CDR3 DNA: TGTGCCAGCAGCCCCGGCCTGGGACAGGAATTGATCTATGGCTACACCTTC
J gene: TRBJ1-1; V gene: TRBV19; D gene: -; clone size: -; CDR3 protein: CASREGQTKRAFF; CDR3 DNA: TGTGCCAGTAGGGAGGGGCAGACGAAGCGGGCTTTCTTT
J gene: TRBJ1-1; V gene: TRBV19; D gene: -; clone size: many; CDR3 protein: CASSIGRGRTEAFF; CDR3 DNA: TGTGCCAGTAGTATCGGCAGGGGACGAACTGAAGCTTTCTTT
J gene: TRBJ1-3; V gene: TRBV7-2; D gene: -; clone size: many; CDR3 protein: CASSDYGPPSPGNTIYF; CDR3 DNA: TGTGCCAGCAGCGATTACGGGCCTCCTAGTCCTGGAAACACCATATATTTT
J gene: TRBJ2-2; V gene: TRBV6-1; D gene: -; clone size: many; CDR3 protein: CASSQATPGAGELFF; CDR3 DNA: TGTGCCAGCAGTCAAGCGACCCCTGGTGCCGGGGAGCTGTTTTTT
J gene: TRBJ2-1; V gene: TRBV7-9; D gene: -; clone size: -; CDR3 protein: CASSLWSSGGNKQFF; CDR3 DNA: TGTGCCAGCAGCTTGTGGTCCAGCGGAGGGAACAAGCAGTTCTTC
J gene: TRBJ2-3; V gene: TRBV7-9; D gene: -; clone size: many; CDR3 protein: CASSLSGTDTQYF; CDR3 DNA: TGTGCCAGCAGCTTAAGTGGCACAGATACGCAGTATTTT
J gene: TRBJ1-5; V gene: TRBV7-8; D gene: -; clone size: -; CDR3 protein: CASSLANRRGNQPQHF; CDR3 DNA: TGTGCCAGCAGCTTAGCTAACCGAAGGGGCAATCAGCCCCAGCATTTT
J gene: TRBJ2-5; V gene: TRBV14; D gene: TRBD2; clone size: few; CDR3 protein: CASSQEGLSGNQETQYF; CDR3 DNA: TGTGCCAGCAGCCAAGAGGGACTGAGCGGGAACCAAGAGACCCAGTACTTC
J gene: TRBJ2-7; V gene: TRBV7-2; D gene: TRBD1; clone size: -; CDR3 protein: CASSFRQGSYEQYF; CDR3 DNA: TGTGCCAGCAGCTTTAGACAGGGAAGTTACGAGCAGTACTTC
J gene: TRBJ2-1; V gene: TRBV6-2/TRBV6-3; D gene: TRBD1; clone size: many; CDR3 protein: CASGTGPEQFF; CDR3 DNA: TGTGCCAGCGGGACAGGGCCTGAGCAGTTCTTC
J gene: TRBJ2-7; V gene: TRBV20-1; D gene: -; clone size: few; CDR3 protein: CSARNMGQGAYEQYF; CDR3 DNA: TGCAGTGCTAGAAATATGGGGCAGGGAGCCTACGAGCAGTACTTC
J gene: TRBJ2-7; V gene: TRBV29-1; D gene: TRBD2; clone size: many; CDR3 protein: CSVARGAYEQYF; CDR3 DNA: TGCAGCGTTGCTCGGGGGGCCTACGAGCAGTACTTC
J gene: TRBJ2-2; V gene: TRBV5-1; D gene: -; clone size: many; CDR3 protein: CASSSLGGGELFF; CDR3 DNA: TGCGCCAGCAGCTCCTTAGGTGGCGGGGAGCTGTTTTTT
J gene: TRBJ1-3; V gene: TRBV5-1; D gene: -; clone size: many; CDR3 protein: CASSLGSLSGNTIYF; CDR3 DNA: TGCGCCAGCAGCTTGGGCAGCCTCTCTGGAAACACCATATATTTT
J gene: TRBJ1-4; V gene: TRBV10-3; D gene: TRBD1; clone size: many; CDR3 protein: CATKSGTGGLLNEKLFF; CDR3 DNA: TGTGCCACCAAATCCGGGACAGGTGGACTTCTTAATGAAAAACTGTTTTTT
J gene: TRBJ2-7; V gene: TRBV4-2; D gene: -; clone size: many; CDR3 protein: CASSQSKSHEQYF; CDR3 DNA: TGTGCCAGCAGCCAGTCGAAGAGCCACGAGCAGTACTTC
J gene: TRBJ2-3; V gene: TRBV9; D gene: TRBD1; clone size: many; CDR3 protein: CASSPDRAPTDTQYF; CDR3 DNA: TGTGCCAGCAGCCCGGACAGGGCACCCACAGATACGCAGTATTTT
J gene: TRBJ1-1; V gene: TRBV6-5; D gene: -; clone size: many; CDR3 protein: CASSYTGYGAGNTEAFF; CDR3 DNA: TGTGCCAGCAGTTACACTGGGTATGGCGCTGGGAACACTGAAGCTTTCTTT
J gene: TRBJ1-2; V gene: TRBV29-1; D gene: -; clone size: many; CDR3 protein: CSAGELGISRFYGYTF; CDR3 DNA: TGCAGCGCTGGGGAGCTCGGGATCTCGAGATTTTATGGCTACACCTTC
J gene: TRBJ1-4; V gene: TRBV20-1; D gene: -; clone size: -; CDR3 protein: CSAREHLTNEKLFF; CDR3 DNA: TGCAGTGCCAGAGAACACCTAACTAATGAAAAACTGTTTTTT
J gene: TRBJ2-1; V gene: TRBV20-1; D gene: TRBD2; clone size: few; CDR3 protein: CSGGASGGAGGSYNEQFF; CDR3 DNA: TGCAGTGGAGGCGCTAGCGGGGGGGCTGGAGGGTCCTACAATGAGCAGTTCTTC
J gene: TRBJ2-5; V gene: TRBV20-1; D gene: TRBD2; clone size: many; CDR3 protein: CSARPLLAGSGGTQYF; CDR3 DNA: TGCAGTGCTAGACCCCTTCTAGCGGGCTCTGGTGGGACCCAGTACTTC
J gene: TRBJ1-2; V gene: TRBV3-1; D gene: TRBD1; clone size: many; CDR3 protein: CASSPRTGIDEGYTF; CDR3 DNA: TGTGCCAGCAGCCCCCGGACAGGGATTGATGAGGGCTACACCTTC
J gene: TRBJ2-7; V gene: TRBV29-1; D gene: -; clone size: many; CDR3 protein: CSVELRGTYEQYF; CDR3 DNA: TGCAGCGTTGAATTGAGGGGAACCTACGAGCAGTACTTC
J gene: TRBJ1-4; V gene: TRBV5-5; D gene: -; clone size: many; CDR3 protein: CASSLRGAEKLFF; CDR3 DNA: TGTGCCAGCAGCTTAAGGGGTGCTGAAAAACTGTTTTTT
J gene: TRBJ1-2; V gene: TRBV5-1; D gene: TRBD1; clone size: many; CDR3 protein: CASSFPDRVEGYTF; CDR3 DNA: TGCGCCAGCAGCTTCCCAGACAGGGTCGAGGGCTACACCTTC
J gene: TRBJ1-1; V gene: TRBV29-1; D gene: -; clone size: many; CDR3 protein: CSVDVNTEAFF; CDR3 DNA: TGCAGCGTTGACGTGAACACTGAAGCTTTCTTT
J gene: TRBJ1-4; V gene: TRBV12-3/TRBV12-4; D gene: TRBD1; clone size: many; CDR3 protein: CASSETGGGSEKLFF; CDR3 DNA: TGTGCCAGCAGTGAGACAGGGGGAGGGAGTGAAAAACTGTTTTTT
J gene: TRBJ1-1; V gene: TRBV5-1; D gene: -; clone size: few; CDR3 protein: CASSEGELTEAFF; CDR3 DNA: TGCGCCAGCAGCGAAGGGGAGTTGACTGAAGCTTTCTTT
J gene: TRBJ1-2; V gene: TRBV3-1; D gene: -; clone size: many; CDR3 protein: CASSLVRQLDYGYTF; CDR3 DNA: TGTGCCAGCAGCCTAGTTCGACAGTTGGACTATGGCTACACCTTC
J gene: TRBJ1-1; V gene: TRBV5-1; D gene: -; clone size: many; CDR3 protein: CASRVLGAWDTEAFF; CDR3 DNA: TGCGCCAGCAGGGTCTTGGGGGCGTGGGACACTGAAGCTTTCTTT
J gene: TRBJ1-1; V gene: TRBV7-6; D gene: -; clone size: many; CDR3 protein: CASSQQARITEAFF; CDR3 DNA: TGTGCCAGCAGTCAACAGGCCCGTATCACTGAAGCTTTCTTT
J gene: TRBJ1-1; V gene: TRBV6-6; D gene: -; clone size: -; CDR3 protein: CASSVKKEAFF; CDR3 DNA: TGTGCCAGCAGCGTAAAAAAAGAAGCTTTCTTT
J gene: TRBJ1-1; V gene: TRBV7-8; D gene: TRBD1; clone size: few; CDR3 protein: CASSSSADRGLTEAFF; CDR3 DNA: TGTGCCAGCAGCTCCTCCGCGGACAGGGGCTTAACTGAAGCTTTCTTT
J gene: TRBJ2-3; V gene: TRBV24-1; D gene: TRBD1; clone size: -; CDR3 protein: CATSDAWDRGKDTQYF; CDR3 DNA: TGTGCCACCAGTGATGCTTGGGACAGGGGTAAAGATACGCAGTATTTT
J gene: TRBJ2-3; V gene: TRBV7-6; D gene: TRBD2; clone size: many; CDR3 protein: CASSQETSGVWDTQYF; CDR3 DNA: TGTGCCAGCAGCCAGGAGACTAGCGGGGTTTGGGATACGCAGTATTTT
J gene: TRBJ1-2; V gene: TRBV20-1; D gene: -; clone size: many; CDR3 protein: CSASGLNYGYTF; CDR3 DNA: TGCAGTGCTAGTGGGTTAAACTATGGCTACACCTTC